This entry lists 17 T cell receptor beta chains sequenced from one sample in a study of beta chain features in type 1 diabetes. Study findings and constraints: Researchers report that Type 1 diabetes patients had moderately but significantly shorter TCRB CDR3s across all four CD4+ subsets.

Their cognate antigens are unknown. The authors reverse transcribed all of the isolated RNA, so sequencing captured expressed TCRB transcripts. Data came from immunoSEQ multiplex PCR; TCRdb stores just in-frame clones and leaves some out. The top ten hold 0.5% of the sample, which has about 150,000 clones, 10% to 13% seen once. The sample was central memory CD4+ T cells from blood. Source of these receptors: a man aged 25-40 years with type 1 diabetes.

The chain couples TRBV28 to TRBJ2-7; TRBD1 aligns across 10 bases. V lost 10 bases to trimming and J lost 4 bases; unmatched junction nucleotides: 4. The germline V gene encodes CDR1 MDHEN and CDR2 SYDVKM. The CDR3 extends over 12 amino acids. In DNA, the CDR3 is TGTGCCATCACGGGACAGGGGTACGAGCAGTACTTC. Encoded protein: CAITGQGYEQYF.

This clone was detected a few times. The chain uses TRBV7-6 and TRBJ1-1; 7 bases are a match to TRBD1. The V segment lost 5 bases and the J segment 8 bases; nucleotides outside the gene matches: 5. The germline V gene encodes CDR1 SGHVS and CDR2 FNYEAQ. This CDR3 region has 12 residues. CDR3 protein: CASSPGTVEAFF. The CDR3 nucleotides are TGTGCCAGCAGCCCGGGGACAGTCGAAGCTTTCTTT.

The sample holds one count of this clone. The chain combines TRBV5-1 with TRBJ2-7; possibly TRBD2 for D (5 bases). Trimming removed 5 bases from V and 6 bases from J, with 15 bases in between. CDR1 and CDR2 from the germline V gene are SGHRS and YFSETQ. The CDR3 length is 13 residues. CDR3: CASRSGGMGEQYF. CDR3 bases: TGCGCCAGCAGGTCAGGAGGAATGGGCGAGCAGTACTTC.

This clone showed up just a few times. V gene TRBV10-3 combines with J gene TRBJ1-4, with 7 bases matching TRBD1. The CDR3 runs 16 residues. J lost 4 bases, V lost 0 bases, and 5 bases had no gene match. CDR1 and CDR2 from the germline V gene are ENHRY and SYGVKD. In DNA, the CDR3 is TGTGCCATCAGTGAGTCGACGGGACAGAGTAATGAAAAACTGTTTTTT. This codes for CAISESTGQSNEKLFF.

V and J are TRBV7-2 and TRBJ1-5; 10 nucleotides line up with TRBD1. Germline CDR1 reads SGHTA; CDR2 reads FQGNSA. CDR3 length equals 16 residues. Trimming removed 5 bases from V and 6 bases from J; junction bases left unmatched: 10. The chain's CDR3 is CASSTRQGANTQPQHF. CDR3 in DNA: TGTGCCAGCAGCACCCGACAGGGGGCGAATACTCAGCCCCAGCATTTT.

This chain connects TRBV18 to TRBJ2-7, with a tentative D call TRBD1 (6 bases). The CDR3 loop spans 13 amino acids. Trimming removed 6 bases at V and 7 bases at J, with 16 bases between. CDR1 is KGHSH, CDR2 LQKENI, per germline. CDR3 protein: CASSTGSSGEQYF. The CDR3 nucleotides read TGTGCCAGCTCCACAGGGAGTTCGGGGGAGCAGTACTTC.

V gene TRBV7-9 combines with J gene TRBJ2-4, with TRBD1 matching over 8 bases. The germline V gene encodes CDR1 SEHNR and CDR2 FQNEAQ (reference sequence). With V trimmed by 4 bases and J by 4 bases, 3 bases remained unmatched. There are 14 residues in the CDR3. The chain's CDR3 is CASSSGQAKNIQYF. The CDR3 DNA follows: TGTGCCAGCAGCTCGGGACAGGCAAAAAACATTCAGTACTTC.

This clone was detected only a few times. For the CDR3, the DNA is TGCGCCAGCAGCCAACCTGGGGGCAACACTGAAGCTTTCTTT. It translates to CASSQPGGNTEAFF. The chain links TRBV4-1 to TRBJ1-1, with D tentatively TRBD1 (6 bases). CDR3 length: 14 amino acids. Trimming cost V 2 bases and J 2 bases, with 9 bases left between them. Germline values: CDR1 MGHRA, CDR2 YSYEKL.

This clone turned up a few times. This chain links TRBV4-3 with TRBJ2-3, with 8 bases matching TRBD2. V lost 4 bases, J lost 2 bases, and 5 bases stayed unmatched. Germline CDR1 and CDR2: LGHNA and YSLEER. CDR3 length equals 15 residues. This CDR3 reads CASSRETSDTDTQYF. CDR3 nucleotides: TGCGCCAGCAGCCGAGAGACTAGCGACACAGATACGCAGTATTTT.

This clone was seen a handful of times. V gene TRBV7-3 combines with J gene TRBJ2-3, with D perhaps matching TRBD2 (6 bases). Trimming cost V 5 bases and J 0 bases, with 9 bases left between them. This CDR3 is built from 14 residues. The germline V gene has CDR1 SGHTA and CDR2 FQGTGA. CDR3 amino acids: CASSRGASTDTQYF. CDR3 DNA sequence: TGTGCCAGCAGCCGCGGGGCTAGCACAGATACGCAGTATTTT.

This clone was counted between two and nine times. The chain joins TRBV29-1 to TRBJ2-1, with 8 bases aligning to TRBD2. This CDR3 contains 13 residues. Trimming removed 4 bases from V and 9 bases from J; junction bases left unmatched: 8. CDR1 is SQVTM and CDR2 is ANQGSEA in the germline V gene. Here the CDR3 DNA reads TGCAGCGTTGGCCAGCGGGAGTCTAGTGAGCAGTTCTTC. Encoded protein: CSVGQRESSEQFF.

About this clone: This CDR3 is also generated by other DNA sequences in the sample. The rearrangement uses TRBV30 and TRBJ1-2; possible D gene TRBD1, 5 bases. The V and J ends lost 1 base and 0 bases respectively, with 12 bases between them. The CDR3 sequence is 15 residues long. CDR1 is GTSNPN and CDR2 is SVGIG in the germline V gene (reference sequence). The chain's CDR3 is CAWSAPGGANYGYTF. The DNA of the CDR3 is TGTGCCTGGAGTGCCCCCGGGGGAGCTAACTATGGCTACACCTTC.

The chain couples TRBV6-1 to TRBJ2-7, with 7 bases fitting TRBD2. CDR3 length: 14 residues. Trimming cost V 4 bases and J 5 bases; bases outside gene matches: 8. Germline CDR1 MNHNS, CDR2 SASEGT. The CDR3 coding sequence is TGTGCCAGCAGTGCAACGCAGGGAGGGGACGAGCAGTACTTC. Translating gives CASSATQGGDEQYF.

This clone was counted between two and nine times. This sample includes further DNA sequences coding for the same CDR3. V usage is TRBV9 and J usage is TRBJ1-1, with D maybe TRBD1 (5 bases). Germline V gene lookup returns CDR1 SGDLS and CDR2 YYNGEE. Trimming left V 0 bases short and J 6 bases short, with 9 bases between. The CDR3 extends over 13 amino acids. The CDR3 nucleotides read TGTGCCAGCAGCGTAGGCGGGGGTCCTGAAGCTTTCTTT. It is translated as CASSVGGGPEAFF. The variable domain in full, with the rest retrieved from reference TRBV9 and TRBJ1-1, is DSGVTQTPKHLITATGQRVTLRCSPRSGDLSVYWYQQSLDQGLQFLIQYYNGEERAKGNILERFSAQQFPDLHSELNLSSLELGDSALYFCASSVGGGPEAFFGQGTRLTVV.

This rearrangement joins TRBV6-5 to TRBJ2-1; 12 bases map to TRBD2. Germline CDR1 is MNHEY and CDR2 is SVGAGI. The CDR3 contains 15 residues. V trimming: 6 bases; J trimming: 1 base; junction bases outside the gene matches: 1. The CDR3 DNA is TGTGCCAGCAGCACTAGCGGGAGGTCCTACAATGAGCAGTTCTTC. Translating it yields CASSTSGRSYNEQFF.

The chain uses TRBV19 and TRBJ1-1; 9 positions agree with TRBD1. The CDR3 has 14 residues. Germline lookup yields CDR1 LNHDA and CDR2 SQIVND (reference sequence). With V trimmed by 7 bases and J by 2 bases, 5 bases remained unmatched. Here the CDR3 DNA reads TGTGCCAGTATCGGGGACAGGGCCAACACTGAAGCTTTCTTT. It encodes CASIGDRANTEAFF.

This clone was seen a few times. The chain joins TRBV5-1 to TRBJ2-7; 10 bases are shared with TRBD2. Germline assignment: CDR1 SGHRS and CDR2 YFSETQ. This CDR3 has 14 amino acids. V trimming: 4 bases; J trimming: 0 bases; junction bases outside the gene matches: 1. The CDR3 loop reads CASSPSGSSYEQYF. CDR3 bases: TGCGCCAGCAGCCCTAGCGGGAGCTCCTACGAGCAGTACTTC.